The T cell receptor (beta chain) described here comes from a study of blood T cell repertoires in COVID-19. Background on the study: COVID-19 samples, acute and convalescent, were from the United States, Italy and Spain. PBMCs, B-cell-depleted T cells, or T cells provided the cDNA or gDNA that made up the material.

Seattle participants joined during active infection and were tracked over time. Germline V gene lookup returns CDR1 SGHRS and CDR2 YFSETQ. The V end was cut by 8 bases, the J end by 0 bases, with 14 bases between. This CDR3 is built from 14 residues. Authors' methods: Reference gene primer amplification gave estimated nucleated cell counts. TCRdb's copy holds only in-frame clones and misses some; the assay was immunoSEQ multiplex PCR. V, J and clone size derive from that table, while D and trimming were established from the DNA sequence. The table lists 200,000 to 300,000 clones, about 87% of them singletons.

Material for sequencing was peripheral blood. The chain has TRBV5-1 and TRBJ1-1; D perhaps matches TRBD1 (6 bases). The sequence came from a woman aged 55-70 years with COVID-19, enrolled during active disease. CDR3 sequence reads: CASVAGTMNTEAFF. The CDR3 DNA follows: TGCGCCAGTGTGGCAGGGACAATGAACACTGAAGCTTTCTTT.